What follows are 11 T cell receptor beta chains derived from one specimen sequenced in a study of Ad26.COV2.S vaccination and SARS-CoV-2 variants. This table comes from immunoSEQ multiplex PCR, and its TCRdb copy is limited to in-frame clones, with some not included. This table has about 350,000 clones, approximately 90% appearing once. Documented treatment: roughly 20 received Ad26.COV2.S at low or high dose, single or two shots; about five received placebo; per-sample allocation not given. Each sample was drawn 63 days after the first injection (of vaccine or placebo). The material sequenced was peripheral blood, taken in a trial of Ad26.COV2.S vaccine versus placebo. The receptors were gathered from a person between 18 and 65 years old who received the Ad26.COV2.S COVID-19 vaccine or a placebo.

The chain is built from TRBV6-2 or TRBV6-3 and TRBJ2-1; 10 nucleotides match TRBD2. V gave up 3 bases and J gave up 8 bases; unmatched junction bases: 13. Per the germline V gene, CDR1 is MNHEY and CDR2 is SVGEGT. This CDR3 has 17 amino acids. CDR3 nucleotide sequence: TGTGCCAGCAGTTATTCGGGACTAGCGCCACCAGGGGATGAGCAGTTCTTC. It encodes CASSYSGLAPPGDEQFF.

V usage is TRBV9 and J usage is TRBJ1-5, with D unclear. V was trimmed by 4 bases and J by 0 bases, leaving 11 bases between them. The length of the CDR3 is 15 residues. Germline V gene sequence: CDR1 SGDLS, CDR2 YYNGEE. CDR3 sequence (DNA): TGTGCCAGCAGCCCAAGAGACGGTAGCAATCAGCCCCAGCATTTT. This gives the protein CASSPRDGSNQPQHF.

This chain joins TRBV7-9 and TRBJ2-7, with TRBD1 matching over 10 bases. V lost 4 bases to trimming and J lost 5 bases; unmatched junction nucleotides: 5. The germline V gene has CDR1 SEHNR and CDR2 FQNEAQ (reference sequence). The CDR3 runs to 14 residues. This chain's CDR3 is CASSWTGGGNEQYF. CDR3 nucleotides: TGTGCCAGCAGCTGGACAGGGGGTGGCAACGAGCAGTACTTC.

The chain combines TRBV12-5 with TRBJ1-5; 9 bases align to TRBD1. V lost 9 bases, J lost 6 bases, and 12 bases stayed unmatched. Germline assignment: CDR1 LGHNT and CDR2 FRNRAP. The CDR3 length is 15 residues. Here the CDR3 reads CASLPGQGFPQPQHF. DNA for the CDR3: TGTGCTAGCCTCCCAGGACAGGGGTTCCCTCAGCCCCAGCATTTT.

The V gene is TRBV5-1, the J gene TRBJ1-4; TRBD1 might be the D (5 bases). CDR1 is SGHRS and CDR2 is YFSETQ in the germline V gene. This CDR3 has 13 residues. V was shortened by 2 bases and J by 8 bases, with 10 bases between the two germline ends. The CDR3 nucleotides read TGCGCCAGCAGCTTACGGGAGGGGGAAAAACTGTTTTTT. Its protein product is CASSLREGEKLFF.

The rearrangement uses TRBV7-2 and TRBJ1-5, with TRBD1 matching 12 bases. The CDR3 has 16 amino acids. J lost 9 bases, V lost 2 bases, and 8 bases had no gene match. Germline lookup yields CDR1 SGHTA and CDR2 FQGNSA. DNA for the CDR3: TGTGCCAGCAGCTTAAAGGGGACAGGGGGCGGCACGCCCCAGCATTTT. This codes for CASSLKGTGGGTPQHF.

The rearrangement uses TRBV5-1 and TRBJ2-1; no clear D gene. The CDR3 consists of 15 residues. V was clipped by 4 bases and J by 8 bases, with 19 bases between them. CDR1 is SGHRS and CDR2 is YFSETQ in the germline V gene. The CDR3 reads CASSTNEMPYYEQFF. The CDR3 DNA sequence: TGCGCCAGCAGCACTAACGAAATGCCGTATTATGAGCAGTTCTTC.

The V call is TRBV7-9, the J call TRBJ1-1; D might be TRBD1 (5 bases). Germline V lookup: CDR1 SEHNR, CDR2 FQNEAQ (reference sequence). The CDR3 consists of 15 residues. With 2 bases removed from V and 5 bases from J, the gap between germline ends came to 15 bases. CDR3 nucleotides: TGTGCCAGCAGCTTAAGTCGGCAGGGAGGGACTGAAGCTTTCTTT. This encodes CASSLSRQGGTEAFF.

The chain is built from TRBV6-6 and TRBJ1-5; D call uncertain. This CDR3 has 17 residues. V was cut by 6 bases and J by 0 bases, with 18 bases left in between. Looked up from germline, CDR1 is MNHNY and CDR2 is SVGAGI (reference sequence). The CDR3 region is CASSRREAGNSNQPQHF. The CDR3 nucleotides read TGTGCCAGCAGCCGACGGGAGGCGGGAAATAGCAATCAGCCCCAGCATTTT.

As to this clone: Other DNA sequences within the sample encode an identical CDR3. The V call is TRBV30, the J call TRBJ2-5, with D unclear. In germline, CDR1 is GTSNPN, CDR2 SVGIG (reference sequence). The CDR3 loop spans 11 amino acids. V was trimmed by 0 bases and J by 4 bases, leaving 3 bases between them. For the CDR3, the DNA is TGTGCCTGGAGTGTAGGAGAGACCCAGTACTTC. Residues: CAWSVGETQYF.

The rearrangement joins TRBV18 to TRBJ2-1; unclear D gene. CDR3 length: 15 residues. V was cut by 3 bases and J by 0 bases, with 9 bases left in between. CDR1 is KGHSH, CDR2 LQKENI, per germline. The CDR3 DNA reads TGTGCCAGCTCACCGACGAGTAGCTCCTACAATGAGCAGTTCTTC. Protein sequence: CASSPTSSSYNEQFF.